These 17 T cell receptor beta chains were all obtained from the same sample, sequenced in a study of OX40 agonist ivuxolimab in advanced cancers. TCRdb's copy holds only in-frame clones and misses some; the assay was immunoSEQ multiplex PCR. Of more than 75,000 clones listed, under 85% are singletons. The sequencing here drew on CD4+ or CD8+ T cells sorted from blood, taken in a trial of the OX40 agonist ivuxolimab. The receptor set was obtained from an adult with an advanced solid tumor such as melanoma, head and neck, liver or kidney cancer.

V usage is TRBV2 and J usage is TRBJ2-5; maybe TRBD1 (6 bases). The CDR3 extends over 14 amino acids. Germline V gene sequence: CDR1 SNHLY, CDR2 FYNNEI. The V and J ends lost 6 bases and 3 bases respectively, with 14 bases between them. The CDR3, as DNA: TGTGCCAGCAGCAAGGACCGGACAGAAGAGACCCAGTACTTC. It translates to CASSKDRTEETQYF.

CDR3 residues: CASSQNIAMYEQYF. CDR3 DNA: TGTGCCAGCAGTCAGAATATAGCCATGTACGAGCAGTACTTC. V and J are TRBV6-5 and TRBJ2-7; D is unresolved. This CDR3 has 14 residues. The ends were cut back, 5 bases at V and 4 bases at J, with 15 bases in the middle. The germline gives CDR1 MNHEY, CDR2 SVGAGI.

CDR3: CASSYSEGYYEQYF. CDR3 DNA: TGTGCCAGCAGTTACTCGGAAGGTTACTACGAGCAGTACTTC. The chain recombines TRBV6-9 with TRBJ2-7, with D unclear. The germline V gene has CDR1 MNHGY and CDR2 SVAAGI. The CDR3 totals 14 residues. Trimming removed 3 bases at V and 3 bases at J, with 12 bases between.

This chain connects TRBV2 to TRBJ2-7; D may be TRBD2 (6 bases). The germline V and J ends were trimmed by 7 bases and 7 bases, with 17 bases remaining between them. The CDR3 has 13 amino acids. The V gene's germline CDR1 is SNHLY and CDR2 FYNNEI. The CDR3 spells CASTGPLRGEQYF. The CDR3 DNA sequence: TGTGCCAGCACGGGGCCCCTACGGGGGGAGCAGTACTTC.

The genes are TRBV9 and TRBJ1-2; D unclear. CDR1 is SGDLS, CDR2 YYNGEE, per germline. This CDR3 contains 15 residues. The V end lost 0 bases, the J end lost 7 bases, and 16 bases lay between the germline ends. For the CDR3, the DNA is TGTGCCAGCAGCGTAGGGTCATCAGGAAGGAGTGGCTACACCTTC. Encoded protein: CASSVGSSGRSGYTF.

This clone was seen only a few times. V and J are TRBV11-2 and TRBJ2-3; D may be TRBD1 or TRBD2 (5 bases each). V was clipped by 5 bases and J by 4 bases, with 13 bases between them. CDR3 length: 14 amino acids. CDR1 SGHAT and CDR2 FQNNGV come from the germline V gene. The CDR3 sequence is CASSLQGSADTQYF. CDR3 DNA: TGTGCCAGCAGCCTCCAGGGTAGCGCAGATACGCAGTATTTT.

The chain links TRBV6-1 to TRBJ1-6, with a possible D match to TRBD1 (5 bases). The V end lost 0 bases, the J end lost 10 bases, and 19 bases lay between the germline ends. Germline CDR1 is MNHNS and CDR2 is SASEGT. The CDR3 covers 17 residues. CDR3 protein: CASSEAVDSSGRSPLHF. The DNA of the CDR3 is TGTGCCAGCAGTGAAGCTGTCGACAGTAGCGGCCGGTCACCCCTCCACTTT.

The chain uses TRBV7-6 and TRBJ1-5; 9 bases are shared with TRBD1. V was pared by 5 bases and J by 7 bases, with 9 bases of the junction left unmatched. The CDR3 totals 15 residues. Germline CDR1 and CDR2: SGHVS and FNYEAQ. CDR3 nucleotide sequence: TGTGCCAGCAGCCCCGGGACAGGGTTTGGACAGCCCCAGCATTTT. Amino acids: CASSPGTGFGQPQHF. The variable domain in full, completed from reference TRBV7-6 and TRBJ1-5, reads GAGVSQSPRYKVTKRGQDVALRCDPISGHVSLYWYRQALGQGPEFLTYFNYEAQQDKSGLPNDRFSAERPEGSISTLTIQRTEQRDSAMYRCASSPGTGFGQPQHFGDGTRLSIL.

The gene calls are TRBV9 and TRBJ2-3; D gene uncertain. The CDR3 totals 13 residues. CDR1 SGDLS and CDR2 YYNGEE come from the germline V gene. The V gene lost 2 bases and the J gene lost 4 bases, with 8 bases spanning the gap. CDR3 in DNA: TGTGCCAGCAGCGTTTCCTCCGCAGATACGCAGTATTTT. It specifies CASSVSSADTQYF.

The V gene is TRBV5-1, the J gene TRBJ2-3, with 10 bases fitting TRBD2. With 2 bases clipped from V and 5 bases from J, the junction kept 5 bases outside the gene matches. The V gene's germline CDR1 is SGHRS and CDR2 YFSETQ. This CDR3 spans 15 amino acids. The CDR3 DNA reads as TGCGCCAGCAGCTTCCGGACTAGCGGTTTAGATACGCAGTATTTT. As protein: CASSFRTSGLDTQYF.

J is TRBJ2-7 and V is TRBV12-5; D ambiguous. The V gene lost 0 bases and the J gene lost 2 bases, with 5 bases spanning the gap. Germline V gene data show CDR1 as LGHNT and CDR2 as FRNRAP. The CDR3 consists of 13 residues. The DNA of the CDR3 is TGTGCTAGTGGTTTGGTACCGGCCTACGAGCAGTACTTC. Its translation is CASGLVPAYEQYF. Complete variable domain (other parts from reference TRBV12-5 and TRBJ2-7): DARVTQTPRHKVTEMGQEVTMRCQPILGHNTVFWYRQTMMQGLELLAYFRNRAPLDDSGMPKDRFSAEMPDATLATLKIQPSEPRDSAVYFCASGLVPAYEQYFGPGTRLTVT.

V is TRBV9 and J is TRBJ2-7, with 8 bases lining up with TRBD1. In germline, CDR1 is SGDLS, CDR2 YYNGEE. The CDR3 length is 15 residues. V shed 0 bases, J shed 3 bases, and the junction held 5 bases outside the gene matches. The DNA of the CDR3 is TGTGCCAGCAGCGTAGTCCCGACAGGGGTCTACGAGCAGTACTTC. Amino acid sequence: CASSVVPTGVYEQYF.

The chain has TRBV2 and TRBJ2-2; 9 bases are shared with TRBD1. This CDR3 has 14 residues. V was clipped by 6 bases and J by 6 bases; unmatched bases: 5. The germline V gene has CDR1 SNHLY and CDR2 FYNNEI. CDR3 nucleotide sequence: TGTGCCAGCAGCCGGGACAGGGTCGCCGGGGAGCTGTTTTTT. Residues: CASSRDRVAGELFF.

In this sample, this clone turned up a few times. The genes are TRBV19 and TRBJ2-5; D may be TRBD2 (6 bases). Trimming took 0 bases from V and 7 from J, leaving 15 bases between them. Germline CDR1 LNHDA, CDR2 SQIVND (reference sequence). The CDR3 loop spans 15 amino acids. This chain's CDR3 is CASSIDLRPGGTQYF. The DNA of the CDR3 is TGTGCCAGTAGTATAGATCTTAGACCCGGGGGGACCCAGTACTTC.

This clone was observed a handful of times. The genes are TRBV7-9 and TRBJ2-7, with a tentative D call TRBD2 (6 bases). Germline-derived CDR1 and CDR2 are SEHNR and FQNEAQ (reference sequence). The V gene lost 3 bases and the J gene lost 5 bases, with 17 bases spanning the gap. This CDR3 has 15 amino acids. As DNA, the CDR3 is TGTGCCAGCAGCTTCCTTCCGGGACTCAACGACGAGCAGTACTTC. Translation gives CASSFLPGLNDEQYF.

The rearrangement joins TRBV20-1 to TRBJ2-3, with D unclear. Germline lookup yields CDR1 DFQATT and CDR2 SNEGSKA (reference sequence). Trimming removed 2 bases at V and 5 bases at J, with 5 bases between. This CDR3 spans 11 amino acids. DNA of the CDR3: TGCAGTGCTAGACCGCTAGATACGCAGTATTTT. Its translation is CSARPLDTQYF.

The V call is TRBV2, the J call TRBJ2-3; 10 nucleotides agree with TRBD1. This CDR3 contains 14 residues. V dropped 5 bases and J dropped 5; count of bases not matched to a gene: 4. The germline V gene has CDR1 SNHLY and CDR2 FYNNEI. The CDR3 is CASSQTGGGDTQYF. CDR3 nucleotide sequence: TGTGCCAGCAGTCAGACAGGGGGCGGAGATACGCAGTATTTT.